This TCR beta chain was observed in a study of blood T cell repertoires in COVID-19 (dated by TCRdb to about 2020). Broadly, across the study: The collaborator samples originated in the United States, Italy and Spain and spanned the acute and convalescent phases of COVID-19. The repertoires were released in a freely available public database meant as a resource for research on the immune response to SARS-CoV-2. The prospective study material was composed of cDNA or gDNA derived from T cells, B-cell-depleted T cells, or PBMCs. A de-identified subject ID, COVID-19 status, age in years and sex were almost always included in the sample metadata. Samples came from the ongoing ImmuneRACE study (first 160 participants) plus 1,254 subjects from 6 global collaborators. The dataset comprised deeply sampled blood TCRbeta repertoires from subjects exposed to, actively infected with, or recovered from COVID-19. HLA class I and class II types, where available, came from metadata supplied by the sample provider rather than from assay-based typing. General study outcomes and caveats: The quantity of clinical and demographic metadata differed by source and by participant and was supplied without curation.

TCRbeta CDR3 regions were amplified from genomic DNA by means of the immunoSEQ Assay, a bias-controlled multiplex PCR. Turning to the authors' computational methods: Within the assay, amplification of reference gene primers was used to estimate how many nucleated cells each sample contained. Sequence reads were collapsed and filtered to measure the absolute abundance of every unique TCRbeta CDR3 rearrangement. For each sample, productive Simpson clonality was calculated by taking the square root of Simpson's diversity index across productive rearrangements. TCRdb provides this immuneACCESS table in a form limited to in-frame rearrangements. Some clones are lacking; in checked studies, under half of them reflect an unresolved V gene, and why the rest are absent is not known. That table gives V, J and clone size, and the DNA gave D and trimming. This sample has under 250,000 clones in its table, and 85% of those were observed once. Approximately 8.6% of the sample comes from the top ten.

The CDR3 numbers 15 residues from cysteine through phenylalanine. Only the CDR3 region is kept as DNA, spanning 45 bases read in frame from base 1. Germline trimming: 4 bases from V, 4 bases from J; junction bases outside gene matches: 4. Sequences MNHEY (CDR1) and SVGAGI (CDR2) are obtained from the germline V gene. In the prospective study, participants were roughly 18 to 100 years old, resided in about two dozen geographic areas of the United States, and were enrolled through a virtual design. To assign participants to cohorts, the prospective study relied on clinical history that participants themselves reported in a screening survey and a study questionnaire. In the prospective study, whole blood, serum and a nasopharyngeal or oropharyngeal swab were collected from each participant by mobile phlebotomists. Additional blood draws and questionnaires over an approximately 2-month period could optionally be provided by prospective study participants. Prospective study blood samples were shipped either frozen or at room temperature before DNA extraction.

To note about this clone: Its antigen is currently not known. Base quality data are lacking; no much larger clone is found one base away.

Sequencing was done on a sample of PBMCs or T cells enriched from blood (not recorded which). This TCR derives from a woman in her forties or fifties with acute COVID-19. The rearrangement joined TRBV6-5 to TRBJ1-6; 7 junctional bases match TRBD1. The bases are TGTGCCAGCAGTTCCTTGGGACAGTATAATTCACCCCTCCACTTT. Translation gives CASSSLGQYNSPLHF.